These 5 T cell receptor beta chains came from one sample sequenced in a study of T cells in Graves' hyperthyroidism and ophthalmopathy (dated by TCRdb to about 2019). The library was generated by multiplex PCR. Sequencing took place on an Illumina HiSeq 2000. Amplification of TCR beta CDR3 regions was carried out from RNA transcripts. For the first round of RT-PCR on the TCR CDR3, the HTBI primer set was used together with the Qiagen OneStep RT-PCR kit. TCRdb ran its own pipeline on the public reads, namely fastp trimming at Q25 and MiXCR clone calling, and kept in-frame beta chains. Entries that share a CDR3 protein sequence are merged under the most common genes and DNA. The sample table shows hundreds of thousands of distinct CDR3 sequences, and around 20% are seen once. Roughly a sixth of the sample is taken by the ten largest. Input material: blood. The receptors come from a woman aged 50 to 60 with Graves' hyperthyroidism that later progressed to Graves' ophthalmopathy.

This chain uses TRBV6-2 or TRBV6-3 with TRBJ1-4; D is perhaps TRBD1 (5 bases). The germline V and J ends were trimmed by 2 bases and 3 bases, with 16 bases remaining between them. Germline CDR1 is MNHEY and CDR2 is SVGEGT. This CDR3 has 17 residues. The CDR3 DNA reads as TGTGCCAGCAGTTACGACTCGCAGGGTTGGTCTAATGAAAAACTGTTTTTT. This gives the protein CASSYDSQGWSNEKLFF.

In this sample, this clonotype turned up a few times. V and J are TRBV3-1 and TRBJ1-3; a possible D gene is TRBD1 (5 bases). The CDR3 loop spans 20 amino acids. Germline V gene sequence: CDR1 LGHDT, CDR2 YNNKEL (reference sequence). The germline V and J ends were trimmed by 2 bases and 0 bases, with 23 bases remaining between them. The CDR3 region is CASSQPIPAGGRYSGNTIYF. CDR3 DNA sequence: TGTGCCAGCAGCCAACCCATACCTGCGGGGGGACGCTACTCTGGAAACACCATATATTTT.

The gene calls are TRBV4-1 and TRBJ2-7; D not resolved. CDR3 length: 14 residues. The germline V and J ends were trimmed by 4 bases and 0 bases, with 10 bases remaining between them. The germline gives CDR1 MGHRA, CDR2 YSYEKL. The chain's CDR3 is CASSLKLSSYEQYF. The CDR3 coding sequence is TGCGCCAGCAGCCTTAAACTTAGCTCCTACGAGCAGTACTTC.

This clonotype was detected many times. DNA of the CDR3: TGTGCCAGCAGCTACGAAACCCCCGGGGAGCTGTTTTTT. Translated, it gives CASSYETPGELFF. V and J are TRBV11-2 and TRBJ2-2; no definite D call. CDR1 and CDR2 from the germline V gene are SGHAT and FQNNGV. CDR3 size: 13 residues. Trimming cost V 4 bases and J 6 bases, with 9 bases left between them.

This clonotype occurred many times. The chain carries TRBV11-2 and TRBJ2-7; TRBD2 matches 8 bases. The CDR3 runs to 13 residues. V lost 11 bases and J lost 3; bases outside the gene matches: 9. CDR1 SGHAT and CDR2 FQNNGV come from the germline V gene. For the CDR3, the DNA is TGTGCCTCCGCGGCGGGGGGCGACTACGAGCAGTACTTC. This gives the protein CASAAGGDYEQYF.